The T cell receptor beta chain described here comes from a study of metastatic and nonmetastatic thyroid tumors (TCRdb year 2020). About the full investigation: The researchers compared repertoires between peripheral blood samples and tumor or nodule tissue samples from patients with malignant or benign thyroid disease. General study outcomes and caveats: In both blood and tumor samples, malignant tumors were reported to have significantly higher TCR beta diversity than benign nodules.

This clone was observed many times. Its antigen has not been determined. One end of the junction is discordant with germline, which a read error may explain. The CDR1 and CDR2 encoded by the germline V gene are SQVTM and ANQGSEA. The CDR3 runs 11 amino acids, cysteine and phenylalanine included. The sequence is cut down to CDR3 DNA, 33 bases in frame from base 1. No patient had received any treatment before thyroid surgery. Patient clinical samples collected from the early 2010s to the late 2010s were retrospectively analysed using T-cell receptor beta sequencing. The library relied on PCR. Sequencing instrument: Illumina HiSeq 4000. High-throughput sequencing was used to profile the TCR beta-chain CDR3 region of each patient. The study's processing was this. Drawing on CDR3 differences between clinicopathological groups, the researchers built a classifier meant to tell apart patients with distant-metastatic papillary thyroid cancer. To measure repertoire diversity the researchers used the Shannon index, while the Morisita-Horn index served to gauge how similar the tumor and blood repertoires were. TCRdb reprocessing: public reads trimmed at Q25 with fastp, clones called with MiXCR, in-frame beta chains kept. The V and J calls follow TCRdb's processing rather than the paper's. Counted in this sample were approximately 12,000 clones; 23% of them appeared once. The ten biggest clones cover 3.6% of the sample.

The receptor chain draws on TRBV29-1 and TRBJ2-7; the central 7 bases match TRBD2. Sequencing input: blood. This clonotype was obtained from a female donor with papillary thyroid cancer or a benign thyroid nodule (not recorded which). Some clones in this sample may be carry-over from other donors' samples. The DNA sequence is as follows: TGCAGCGTTGAAGAAGGGAGGGTTATGCACTTC. This yields the protein CSVEEGRVMHF.